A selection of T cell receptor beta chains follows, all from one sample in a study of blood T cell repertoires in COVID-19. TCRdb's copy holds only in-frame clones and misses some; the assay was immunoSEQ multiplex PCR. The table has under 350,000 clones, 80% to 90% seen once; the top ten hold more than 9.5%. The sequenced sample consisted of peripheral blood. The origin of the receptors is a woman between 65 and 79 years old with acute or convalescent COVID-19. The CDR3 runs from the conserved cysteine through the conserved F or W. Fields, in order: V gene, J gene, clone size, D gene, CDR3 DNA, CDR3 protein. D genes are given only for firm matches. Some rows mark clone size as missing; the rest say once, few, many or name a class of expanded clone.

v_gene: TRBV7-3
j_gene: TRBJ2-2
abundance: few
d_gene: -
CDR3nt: TGTGCCAGCAGCCCGGTGGGGGCCGAGGACACCGGGGAGCTGTTTTTT
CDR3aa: CASSPVGAEDTGELFF

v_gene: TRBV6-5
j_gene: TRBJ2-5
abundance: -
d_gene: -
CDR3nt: TGTGCCAGCAGTTCCCCGGTAGAGACCCAGTACTTC
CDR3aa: CASSSPVETQYF

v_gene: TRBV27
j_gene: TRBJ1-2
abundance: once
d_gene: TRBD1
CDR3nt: TGTGCCAGCTCCTCCCAAGGTTTCCCGGGACAGGGGGCGTACGGCTACACCTTC
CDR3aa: CASSSQGFPGQGAYGYTF

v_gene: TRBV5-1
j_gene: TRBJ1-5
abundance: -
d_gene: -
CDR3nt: TGCGCCAGCAGCTATGGGCCCGATCAGCCCCAGCATTTT
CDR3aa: CASSYGPDQPQHF

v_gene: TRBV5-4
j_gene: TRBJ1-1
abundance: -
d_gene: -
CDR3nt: TGTGCCAGCAGCTACAAGACTGAAGCTTTCTTT
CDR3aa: CASSYKTEAFF

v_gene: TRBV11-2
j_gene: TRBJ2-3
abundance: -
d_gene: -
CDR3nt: TGTGCCAGCAGCCGAACTACCGCAGATACGCAGTATTTT
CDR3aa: CASSRTTADTQYF

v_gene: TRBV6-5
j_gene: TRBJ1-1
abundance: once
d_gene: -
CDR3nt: TGTGCCAGCACCAGCCCGGGGCGGGGGGAGGCTTTCTTT
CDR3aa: CASTSPGRGEAFF

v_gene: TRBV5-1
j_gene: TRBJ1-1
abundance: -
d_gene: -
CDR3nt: TGCGCCAGCAGCTTGGACGGGGGAAACACTGAAGCTTTCTTT
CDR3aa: CASSLDGGNTEAFF

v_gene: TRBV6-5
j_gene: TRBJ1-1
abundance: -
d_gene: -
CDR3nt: TGTGCCAGCAGTTACTCCCGGGTGAGGGACACTGAAGCTTTCTTT
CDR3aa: CASSYSRVRDTEAFF

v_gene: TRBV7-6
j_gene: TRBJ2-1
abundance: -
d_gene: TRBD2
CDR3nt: TGTGCCAGCAGCGGCGTACCGCGGGGGGCCGGTGCGAATGAGCAGTTCTTC
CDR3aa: CASSGVPRGAGANEQFF

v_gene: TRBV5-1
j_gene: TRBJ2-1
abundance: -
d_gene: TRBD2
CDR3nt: TGCGCCAGCGAAGCGGGGGGACGACACAATGAGCAGTTCTTC
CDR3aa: CASEAGGRHNEQFF

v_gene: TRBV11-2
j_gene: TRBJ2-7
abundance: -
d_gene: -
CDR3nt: TGTGCCAGCAGCTTGAACAATTACGAGCAGTACTTC
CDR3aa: CASSLNNYEQYF

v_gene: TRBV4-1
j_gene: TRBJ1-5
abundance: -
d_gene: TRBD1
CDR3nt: TGCGCCAGCAGCCGAGTTCCTCACAGGGGGCTGGCGGGCAATCAGCCCCAGCATTTT
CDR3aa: CASSRVPHRGLAGNQPQHF

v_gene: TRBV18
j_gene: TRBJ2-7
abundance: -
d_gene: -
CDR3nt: TGTGCCAGCTCACTTCCTAATTCCTACGAGCAGTACTTC
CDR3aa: CASSLPNSYEQYF

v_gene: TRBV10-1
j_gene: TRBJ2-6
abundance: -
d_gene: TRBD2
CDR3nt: TGCGCCACCTCGGGAGGGGAATACTCTGGGGCCAACGTCCTGACTTTC
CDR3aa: CATSGGEYSGANVLTF

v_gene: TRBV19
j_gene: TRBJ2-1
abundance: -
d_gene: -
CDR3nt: TGTGCCAGTAGTTACGGACGGGGTAGCTCCTACAATGAGCAGTTCTTC
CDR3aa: CASSYGRGSSYNEQFF

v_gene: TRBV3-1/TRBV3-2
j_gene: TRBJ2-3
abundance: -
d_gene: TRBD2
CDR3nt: TGTGCCAGCAGGGCAACGGGACTAGCGACAGATACGCAGTATTTT
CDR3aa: CASRATGLATDTQYF

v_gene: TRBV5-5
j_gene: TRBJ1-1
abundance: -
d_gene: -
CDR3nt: TGTGCCAGCAGCTTATCCTTCGGCGGAAACACTGAAGCTTTCTTT
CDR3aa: CASSLSFGGNTEAFF

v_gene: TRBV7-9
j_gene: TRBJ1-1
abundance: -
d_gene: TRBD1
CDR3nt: TGTGCCAGCAGCCTGGGACAGGGAAGCGAAGCTTTCTTT
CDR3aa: CASSLGQGSEAFF

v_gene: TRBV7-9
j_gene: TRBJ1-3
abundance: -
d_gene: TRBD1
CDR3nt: TGTGCCAGCAGCTCGGGGACAGGGGGGAACACCATATATTTT
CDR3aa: CASSSGTGGNTIYF

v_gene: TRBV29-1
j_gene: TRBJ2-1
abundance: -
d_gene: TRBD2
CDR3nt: TGCAGCGTTGAAGGCGTAGCGGGGGCCCAGAACAACAATGAGCAGTTCTTC
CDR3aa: CSVEGVAGAQNNNEQFF

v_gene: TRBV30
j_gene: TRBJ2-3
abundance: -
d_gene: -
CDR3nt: TGTGCCATGGGGCTGACTGCGCAGTATTTT
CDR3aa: CAMGLTAQYF

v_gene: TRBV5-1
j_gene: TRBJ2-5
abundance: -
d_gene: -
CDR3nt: TGCGCCAGCAGCTTGTCCACCAAGGGGGAGACCCAGTACTTC
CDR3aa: CASSLSTKGETQYF

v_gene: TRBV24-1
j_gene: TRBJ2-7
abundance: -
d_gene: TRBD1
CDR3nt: TGTGCCACCAGTGCCCGAGGGCCGGGACAGGGGGCTCCTTCCTACGAGCAGTACTTC
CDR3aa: CATSARGPGQGAPSYEQYF

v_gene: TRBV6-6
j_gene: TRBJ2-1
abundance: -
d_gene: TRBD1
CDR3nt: TGTGCCAGCAGCCGCGACGGGACAGGGGTTGGAGCGCGCCCGCGCAGGGTGCAGTTCTTC
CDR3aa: CASSRDGTGVGARPRRVQFF

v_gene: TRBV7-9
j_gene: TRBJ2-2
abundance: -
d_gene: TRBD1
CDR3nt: TGTGCCAGGACCTCCGGACAGGGGATAGCCGGGGAGCTGTTTTTT
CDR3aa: CARTSGQGIAGELFF

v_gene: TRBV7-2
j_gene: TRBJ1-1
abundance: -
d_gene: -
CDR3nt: TGTGCCAGCAGCTTAGGGAACGTCGGGGAGTACACTGAAGCTTTCTTT
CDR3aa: CASSLGNVGEYTEAFF

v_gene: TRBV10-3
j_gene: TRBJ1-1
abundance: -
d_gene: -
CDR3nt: TGTGCCACGCAATTAGGGGTGAACACTGAAGCTTTCTTT
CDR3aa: CATQLGVNTEAFF

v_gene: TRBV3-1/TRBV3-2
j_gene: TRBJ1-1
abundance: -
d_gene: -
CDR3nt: TGTGCCAGCAGCCAGGGGGCCCTTGCTTTCTTT
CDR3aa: CASSQGALAFF

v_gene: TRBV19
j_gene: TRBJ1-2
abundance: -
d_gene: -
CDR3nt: TGTGCCAGTAGTATAGCGACAGGCTATGGCTACACCTTC
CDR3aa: CASSIATGYGYTF

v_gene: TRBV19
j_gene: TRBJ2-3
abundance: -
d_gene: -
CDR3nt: TGTGCCAGTAGTATCGGTCTAGGCGAGGTTGCAGATACGCAGTATTTT
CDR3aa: CASSIGLGEVADTQYF

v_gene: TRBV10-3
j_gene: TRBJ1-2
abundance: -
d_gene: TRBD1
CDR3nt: TGTGCCATCAGCCTCGGACAGGGCGCCTATGGCTACACCTTC
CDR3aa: CAISLGQGAYGYTF

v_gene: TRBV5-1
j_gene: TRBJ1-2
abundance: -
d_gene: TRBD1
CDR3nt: TGCGCCAGCAGCGGGAGACAGGGTGATGGCTACACCTTC
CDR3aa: CASSGRQGDGYTF

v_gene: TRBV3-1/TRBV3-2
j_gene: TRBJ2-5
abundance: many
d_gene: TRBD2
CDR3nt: TGTGCCAGCAGCCAAGGAGTACCGGGGGGAGGAGAGACCCAGTACTTC
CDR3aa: CASSQGVPGGGETQYF

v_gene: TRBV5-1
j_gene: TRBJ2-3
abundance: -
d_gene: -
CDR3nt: TGCGCCAGCAGCTTGGACAGGGTAGATACGCAGTATTTT
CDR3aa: CASSLDRVDTQYF

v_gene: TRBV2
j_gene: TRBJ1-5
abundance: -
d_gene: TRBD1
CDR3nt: TGTGCCAGCAGTGAGGACAGGCCCTATAGCAATCAGCCCCAGCATTTT
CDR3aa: CASSEDRPYSNQPQHF

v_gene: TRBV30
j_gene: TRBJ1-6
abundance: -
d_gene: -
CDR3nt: TGTGCCTGGAAAGCCTCAGGGGTTAATTCACCCCTCCACTTT
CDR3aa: CAWKASGVNSPLHF